This T cell receptor beta chain was sequenced for a study of T cells after yellow fever vaccination. At the level of the study: Any fraction with a low cell number was prepared using SMART-Seq v4 Ultra Low Input. Points from the study as a whole: Only a minor proportion of clonotypes was detected across both CD4 and CD8 compartments.

There are a few counts of this clonotype. Its matching antigen is unknown. A single record per CDR3 protein comes from TCRdb applying MiXCR to the 5' RACE reads. This sample yields hundreds of thousands of distinct CDR3 sequences, of which roughly 4% are seen a single time; 20% to 25% belongs to the top ten. The source was PBMCs, collected on the day of the yellow fever booster vaccination. This receptor was obtained from a man younger than 35 who received the YFV17D yellow fever vaccine.

CDR3 loop: CASVHGSLGPQHF. DNA of the CDR3: TGTGCCAGCGTCCATGGTTCCCTTGGACCCCAGCATTTT. The chain couples TRBV12-3 or TRBV12-4 to TRBJ1-5; D not certain. The V and J ends lost 8 bases and 10 bases respectively, with 18 bases between them. CDR3 size: 13 residues.